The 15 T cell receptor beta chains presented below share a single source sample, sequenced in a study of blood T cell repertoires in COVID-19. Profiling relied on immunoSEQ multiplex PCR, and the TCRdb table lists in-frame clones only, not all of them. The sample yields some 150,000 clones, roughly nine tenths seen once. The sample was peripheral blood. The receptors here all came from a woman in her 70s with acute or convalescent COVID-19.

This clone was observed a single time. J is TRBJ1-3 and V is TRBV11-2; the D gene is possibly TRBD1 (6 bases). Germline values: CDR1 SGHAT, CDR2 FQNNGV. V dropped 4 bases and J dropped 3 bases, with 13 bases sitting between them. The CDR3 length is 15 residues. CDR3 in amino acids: CASSSDRTVGNTIYF. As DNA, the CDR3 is TGTGCCAGCAGCTCAGATCGGACAGTTGGAAACACCATATATTTT. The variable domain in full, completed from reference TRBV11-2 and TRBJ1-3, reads EAGVAQSPRYKIIEKRQSVAFWCNPISGHATLYWYQQILGQGPKLLIQFQNNGVVDDSQLPKDRFSAERLKGVDSTLKIQPAKLEDSAVYLCASSSDRTVGNTIYFGEGSWLTVV.

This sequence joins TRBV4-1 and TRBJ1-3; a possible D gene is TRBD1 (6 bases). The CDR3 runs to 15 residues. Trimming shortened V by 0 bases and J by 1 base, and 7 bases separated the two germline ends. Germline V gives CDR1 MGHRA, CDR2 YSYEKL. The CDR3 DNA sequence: TGCGCCAGCAGCCAAGATACAGGGTCTGGAAACACCATATATTTT. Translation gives CASSQDTGSGNTIYF.

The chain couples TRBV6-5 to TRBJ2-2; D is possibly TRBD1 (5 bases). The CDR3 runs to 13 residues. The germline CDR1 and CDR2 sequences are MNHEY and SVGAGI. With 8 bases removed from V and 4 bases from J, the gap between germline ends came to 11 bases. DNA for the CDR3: TGTGCCAGCGGAGCAGGGATCACCGGGGAGCTGTTTTTT. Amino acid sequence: CASGAGITGELFF.

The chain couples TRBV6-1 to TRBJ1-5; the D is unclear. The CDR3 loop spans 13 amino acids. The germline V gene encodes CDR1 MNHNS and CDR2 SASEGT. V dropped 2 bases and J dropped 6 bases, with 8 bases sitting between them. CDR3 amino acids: CASSEPRGQPQHF. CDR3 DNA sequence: TGTGCCAGCAGTGAACCCCGGGGTCAGCCCCAGCATTTT.

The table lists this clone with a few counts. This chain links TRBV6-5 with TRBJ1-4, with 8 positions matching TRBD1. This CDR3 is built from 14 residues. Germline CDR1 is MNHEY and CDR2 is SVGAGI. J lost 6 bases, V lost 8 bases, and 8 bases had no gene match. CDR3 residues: CASSRQGLYEKLFF. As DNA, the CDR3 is TGTGCCAGCTCCCGACAGGGGTTATATGAAAAACTGTTTTTT.

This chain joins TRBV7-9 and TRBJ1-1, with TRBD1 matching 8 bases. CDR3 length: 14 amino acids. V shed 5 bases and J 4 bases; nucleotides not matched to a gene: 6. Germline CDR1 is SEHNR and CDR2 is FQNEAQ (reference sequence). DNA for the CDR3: TGTGCCAGCAGCATCAGACAGGGGCGCACTGAAGCTTTCTTT. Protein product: CASSIRQGRTEAFF.

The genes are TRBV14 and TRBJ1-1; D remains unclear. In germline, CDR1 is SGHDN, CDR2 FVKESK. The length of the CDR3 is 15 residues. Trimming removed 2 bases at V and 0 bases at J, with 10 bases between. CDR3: CASSQWASMNTEAFF. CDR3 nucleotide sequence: TGTGCCAGCAGCCAATGGGCAAGCATGAACACTGAAGCTTTCTTT.

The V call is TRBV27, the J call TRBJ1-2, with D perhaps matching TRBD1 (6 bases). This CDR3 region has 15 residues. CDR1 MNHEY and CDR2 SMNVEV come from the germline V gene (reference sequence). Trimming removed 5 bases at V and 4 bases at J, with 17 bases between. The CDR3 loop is CASSARQGLIYGYTF. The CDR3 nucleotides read TGTGCCAGCAGTGCCCGGCAGGGGCTTATCTATGGCTACACCTTC.

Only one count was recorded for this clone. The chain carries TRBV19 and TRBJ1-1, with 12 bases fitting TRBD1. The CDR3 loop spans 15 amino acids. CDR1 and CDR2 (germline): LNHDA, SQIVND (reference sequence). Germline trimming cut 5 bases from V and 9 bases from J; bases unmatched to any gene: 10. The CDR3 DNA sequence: TGTGCCAGTAGTGCCGGCGGGACAGGGGGCCAAAAAGCTTTCTTT. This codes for CASSAGGTGGQKAFF. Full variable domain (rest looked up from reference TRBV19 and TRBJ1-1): DGGITQSPKYLFRKEGQNVTLSCEQNLNHDAMYWYRQDPGQGLRLIYYSQIVNDFQKGDIAEGYSVSREKKESFPLTVTSAQKNPTAFYLCASSAGGTGGQKAFFGQGTRLTVV.

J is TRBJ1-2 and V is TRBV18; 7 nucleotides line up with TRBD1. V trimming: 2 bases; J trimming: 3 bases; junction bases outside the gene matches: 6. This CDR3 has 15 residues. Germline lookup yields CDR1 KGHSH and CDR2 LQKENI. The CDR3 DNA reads TGTGCCAGCTCACCAGCAATTGGACAGGACTATGGCTACACCTTC. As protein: CASSPAIGQDYGYTF. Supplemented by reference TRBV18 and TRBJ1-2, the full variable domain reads NAGVMQNPRHLVRRRGQEARLRCSPMKGHSHVYWYRQLPEEGLKFMVYLQKENIIDESGMPKERFSAEFPKEGPSILRIQQVVRGDSAAYFCASSPAIGQDYGYTFGSGTRLTVV.

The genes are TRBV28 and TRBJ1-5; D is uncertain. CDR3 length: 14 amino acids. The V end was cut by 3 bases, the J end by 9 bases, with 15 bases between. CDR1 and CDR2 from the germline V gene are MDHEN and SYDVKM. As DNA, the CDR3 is TGTGCCAGCAGTTTGATCACAGACACCCGGCCCCAGCATTTT. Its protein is CASSLITDTRPQHF.

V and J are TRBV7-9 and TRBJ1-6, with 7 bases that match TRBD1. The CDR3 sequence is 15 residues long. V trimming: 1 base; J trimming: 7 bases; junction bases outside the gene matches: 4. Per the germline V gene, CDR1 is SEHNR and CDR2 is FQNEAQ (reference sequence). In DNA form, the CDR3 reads TGTGCCAGCAGCTTAGTAGCAGGGGGGAATTCACCCCTCCACTTT. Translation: CASSLVAGGNSPLHF.

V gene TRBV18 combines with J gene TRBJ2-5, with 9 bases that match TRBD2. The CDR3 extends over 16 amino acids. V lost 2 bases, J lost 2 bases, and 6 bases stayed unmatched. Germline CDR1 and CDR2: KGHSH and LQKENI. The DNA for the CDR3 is TGTGCCAGCTCACCAAGAAGCGGGGGGCTACAAGAGACCCAGTACTTC. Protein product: CASSPRSGGLQETQYF.

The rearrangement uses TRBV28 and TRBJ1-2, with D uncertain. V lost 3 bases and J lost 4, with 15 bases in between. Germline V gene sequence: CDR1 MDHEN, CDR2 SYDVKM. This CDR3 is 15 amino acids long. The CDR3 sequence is CASSLLAGLGYGYTF. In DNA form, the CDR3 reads TGTGCCAGCAGTTTGCTTGCGGGTTTGGGCTATGGCTACACCTTC.

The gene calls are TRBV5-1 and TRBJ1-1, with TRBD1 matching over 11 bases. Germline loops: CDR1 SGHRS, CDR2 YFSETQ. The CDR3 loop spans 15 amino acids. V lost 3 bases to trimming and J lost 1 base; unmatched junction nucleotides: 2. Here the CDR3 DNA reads TGCGCCAGCAGCTGGACAGGGGGCGCGAACACTGAAGCTTTCTTT. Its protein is CASSWTGGANTEAFF. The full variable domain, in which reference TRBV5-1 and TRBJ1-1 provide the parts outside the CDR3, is KAGVTQTPRYLIKTRGQQVTLSCSPISGHRSVSWYQQTPGQGLQFLFEYFSETQRNKGNFPGRFSGRQFSNSRSEMNVSTLELGDSALYLCASSWTGGANTEAFFGQGTRLTVV.